This T cell receptor (beta chain) was retrieved from a study of neurological immune-mediated disorders. This clonotype occurred many times. TCRdb reprocessed the 5' RACE reads with MiXCR, giving one entry per CDR3 protein. The sample has about 33,000 distinct CDR3 sequences, approximately 13% seen once. Germline V gene lookup returns CDR1 SGHVS and CDR2 FQNEAQ. J was trimmed by 10 bases and V by 2 bases; bases with no gene match: 9. The CDR3 sequence is 15 residues long. The sample's time point: longitudinal time-point 2. From 2 million PBMCs stored at -80 C, the unsorted libraries were generated. Specimen: PBMCs. The chain combines TRBV7-8 with TRBJ2-1, with 9 bases lining up with TRBD2. The clonotype comes from a woman in her 40s in good health. CDR3 protein: CASSLFSGRGWEQFF. The CDR3 region has the DNA TGTGCCAGCAGCTTATTTAGCGGGAGAGGGTGGGAGCAGTTCTTC.